This TCR beta chain is from a study of graft-versus-host responses after intestinal transplantation. Study context: All recipients were given anti-thymocyte globulin induction, and tacrolimus and steroids were then administered for three to four years.

Study observations and caveats: Early HvG declines after transplant were associated with peak circulating GvH clone levels. When patients had graft-donor T cell macrochimerism, their allografts held high graft-versus-host to host-versus-graft clonal ratios.

The assay was immunoSEQ multiplex PCR, and TCRdb's table has in-frame clones only and misses some. In the table there are fewer than 30,000 clones, just under 95% of which are singletons. As concerns this clone: The antigen is undetermined.

Trimming removed 6 bases from V and 8 bases from J; junction bases left unmatched: 11. Germline V lookup: CDR1 MDHEN, CDR2 SYDVKM. The length of the CDR3 is 16 residues. The chain has TRBV28 and TRBJ2-1, with 12 bases identical to TRBD2. This TCR came from a human patient who received an intestinal transplant, so some T cells may come from the graft donor. Sequencing was performed on PBMCs, taken about ten weeks after intestinal transplant. The CDR3 region is CASSQPSSGGAHEQFF. The CDR3 DNA reads as TGTGCCAGCAGCCAACCTTCTAGCGGGGGGGCACATGAGCAGTTCTTC.